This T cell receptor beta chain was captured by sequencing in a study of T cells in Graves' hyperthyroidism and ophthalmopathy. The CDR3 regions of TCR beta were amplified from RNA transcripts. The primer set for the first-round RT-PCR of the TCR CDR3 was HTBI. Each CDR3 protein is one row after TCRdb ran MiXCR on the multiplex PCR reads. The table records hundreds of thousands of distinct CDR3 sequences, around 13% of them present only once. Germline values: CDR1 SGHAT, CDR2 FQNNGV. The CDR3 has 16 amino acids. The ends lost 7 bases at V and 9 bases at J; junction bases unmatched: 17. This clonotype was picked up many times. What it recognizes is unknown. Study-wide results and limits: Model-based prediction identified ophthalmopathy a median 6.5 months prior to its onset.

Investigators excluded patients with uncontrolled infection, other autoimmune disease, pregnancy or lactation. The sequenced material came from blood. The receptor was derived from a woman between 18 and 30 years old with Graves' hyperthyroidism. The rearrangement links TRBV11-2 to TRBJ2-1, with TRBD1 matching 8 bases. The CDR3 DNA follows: TGTGCCAGCAAGACGACAGGGGTGGGGGGATTTGGTGAGCAGTTCTTC. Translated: CASKTTGVGGFGEQFF.